This T cell receptor (beta chain) was identified in a study of regulatory T cells in long-lasting Graves disease. Overall study results and limits: Patients with persistent Graves' had lower TCR diversity than newly diagnosed patients. Persistent disease favored TRBV28, TRBJ1-2 and TRBJ2-5.

CDR3-region Arm-PCR and iRepertoire HTBI primers produced the TCR beta libraries. Per the original data handling: Samples revealed 62 TRBV and roughly 15 TRBJ segments. From the multiplex PCR reads, TCRdb called clonotypes with MiXCR, one entry per CDR3 protein. The V and J calls were determined by TCRdb, not by the authors. Of about 470,000 distinct CDR3 sequences listed, about a fifth are singletons. The time point: persistent/refractory GD, antithyroid drugs over 5 years with positive TRAb. From RNA extracted from PBMCs, the TCR library was made. Diagnosis followed American Thyroid Association guidelines for Graves' disease. V was clipped by 5 bases and J by 2 bases; unmatched bases: 4. Germline V gene lookup returns CDR1 SNHLY and CDR2 FYNNEI. The length of the CDR3 is 14 residues. Many counts were recorded for this clonotype. The antigen is undetermined.

The clonotype comes from a female donor with Graves disease. Sample: peripheral blood mononuclear cells (PBMCs), taken when the disease was refractory, from a patient treated with antithyroid drugs. The chain is built from TRBV2 and TRBJ2-5, with TRBD2 matching 8 bases. The CDR3 sequence is CASSRAGVQETQYF. The CDR3 DNA is TGTGCCAGCAGTCGAGCGGGAGTACAAGAGACCCAGTACTTC.